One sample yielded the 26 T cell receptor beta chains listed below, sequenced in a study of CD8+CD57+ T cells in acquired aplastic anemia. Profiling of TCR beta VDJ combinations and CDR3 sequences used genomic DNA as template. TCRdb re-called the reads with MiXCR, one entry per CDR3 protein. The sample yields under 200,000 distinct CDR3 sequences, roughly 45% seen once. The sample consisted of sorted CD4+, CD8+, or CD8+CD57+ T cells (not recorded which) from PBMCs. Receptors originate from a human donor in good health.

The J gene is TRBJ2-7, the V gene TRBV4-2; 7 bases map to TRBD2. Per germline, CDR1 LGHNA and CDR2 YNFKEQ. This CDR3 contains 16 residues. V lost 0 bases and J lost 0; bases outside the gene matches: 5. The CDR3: CASSQDRGGGSYEQYF. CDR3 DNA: TGTGCCAGCAGCCAAGATCGTGGCGGGGGCTCCTACGAGCAGTACTTC.

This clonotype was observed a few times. CDR3 loop: CATSDRTGNQPQHF. As DNA, the CDR3 is TGTGCCACCAGTGATAGGACAGGTAATCAGCCCCAGCATTTT. The chain links TRBV24-1 to TRBJ1-5; 7 nucleotides line up with TRBD1. The CDR3 is 14 amino acids. Losses at the gene ends were 3 bases for V and 4 bases for J; bases not matched to a gene: 2. Per germline, CDR1 KGHDR and CDR2 SFDVKD.

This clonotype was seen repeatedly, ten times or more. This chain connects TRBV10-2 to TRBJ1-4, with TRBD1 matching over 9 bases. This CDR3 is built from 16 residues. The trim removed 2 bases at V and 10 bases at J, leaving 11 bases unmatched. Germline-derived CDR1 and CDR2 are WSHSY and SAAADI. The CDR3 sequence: CASSESTGQGRGKLFF. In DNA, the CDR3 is TGCGCCAGCAGTGAGAGTACGGGACAGGGCAGGGGAAAACTGTTTTTT.

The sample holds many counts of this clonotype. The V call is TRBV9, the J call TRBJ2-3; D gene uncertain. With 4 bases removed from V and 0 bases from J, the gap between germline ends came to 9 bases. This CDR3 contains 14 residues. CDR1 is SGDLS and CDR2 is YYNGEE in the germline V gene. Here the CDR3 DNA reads TGTGCCAGCAGCCAGAGTTCTAGCACAGATACGCAGTATTTT. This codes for CASSQSSSTDTQYF.

CDR3 bases: TGTGCCAGCTCCAACACCGGGGAGCTGTTTTTT. Its translation is CASSNTGELFF. The chain links TRBV10-3 to TRBJ2-2; D not resolved. The V end lost 10 bases, the J end lost 2 bases, and 5 bases lay between the germline ends. CDR1 is ENHRY, CDR2 SYGVKD, per germline. The CDR3 is made up of 11 amino acids.

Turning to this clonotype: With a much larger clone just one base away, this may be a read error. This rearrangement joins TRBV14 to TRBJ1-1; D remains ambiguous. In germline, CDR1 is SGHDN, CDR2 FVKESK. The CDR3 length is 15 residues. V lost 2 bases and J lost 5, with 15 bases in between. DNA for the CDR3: TGTGCCAGCAGCCAAATCCGAAATTCGTGGACTGAAGCTTTCTTT. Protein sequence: CASSQIRNSWTEAFF.

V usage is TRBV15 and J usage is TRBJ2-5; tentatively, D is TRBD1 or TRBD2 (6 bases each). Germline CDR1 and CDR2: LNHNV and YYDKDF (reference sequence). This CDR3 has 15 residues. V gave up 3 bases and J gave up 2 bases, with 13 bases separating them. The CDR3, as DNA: TGTGCCACCAGCAGCCACAAGGGGGGACAAGAGACCCAGTACTTC. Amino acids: CATSSHKGGQETQYF.

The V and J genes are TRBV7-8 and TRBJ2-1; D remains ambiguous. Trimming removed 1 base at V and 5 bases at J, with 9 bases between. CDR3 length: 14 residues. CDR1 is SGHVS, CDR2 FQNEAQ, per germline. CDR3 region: CASSLGPPDNEQFF. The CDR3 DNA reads TGTGCCAGCAGCTTAGGTCCACCCGACAATGAGCAGTTCTTC.

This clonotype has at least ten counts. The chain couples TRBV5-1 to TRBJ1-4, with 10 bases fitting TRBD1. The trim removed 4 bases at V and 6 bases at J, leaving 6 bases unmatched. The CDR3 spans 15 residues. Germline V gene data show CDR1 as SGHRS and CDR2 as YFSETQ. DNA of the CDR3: TGCGCCAGCAGCCTCAGACAGGGGGCTCATGAAAAACTGTTTTTT. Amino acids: CASSLRQGAHEKLFF. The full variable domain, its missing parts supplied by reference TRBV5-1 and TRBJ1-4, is KAGVTQTPRYLIKTRGQQVTLSCSPISGHRSVSWYQQTPGQGLQFLFEYFSETQRNKGNFPGRFSGRQFSNSRSEMNVSTLELGDSALYLCASSLRQGAHEKLFFGSGTQLSVL.

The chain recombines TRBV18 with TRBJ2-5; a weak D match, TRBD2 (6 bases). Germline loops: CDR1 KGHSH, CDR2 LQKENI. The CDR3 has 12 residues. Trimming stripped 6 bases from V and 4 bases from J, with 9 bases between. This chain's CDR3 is CASSRGIETQYF. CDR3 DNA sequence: TGTGCCAGCTCCCGGGGGATAGAGACCCAGTACTTC.

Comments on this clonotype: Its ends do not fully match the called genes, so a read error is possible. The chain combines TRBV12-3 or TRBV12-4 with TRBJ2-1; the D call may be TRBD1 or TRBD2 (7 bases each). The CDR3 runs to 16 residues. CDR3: CASSTQGGGVYNEQSF. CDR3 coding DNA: TGTGCCAGCAGTACCCAGGGAGGGGGCGTTTACAATGAGCAGTCCTTC.

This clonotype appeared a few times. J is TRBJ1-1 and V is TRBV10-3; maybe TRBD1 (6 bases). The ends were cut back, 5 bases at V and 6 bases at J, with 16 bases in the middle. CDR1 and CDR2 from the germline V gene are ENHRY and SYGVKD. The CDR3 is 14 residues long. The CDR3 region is CAISPRQEGPEAFF. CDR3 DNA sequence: TGTGCCATCAGTCCGAGACAGGAGGGACCTGAAGCTTTCTTT.

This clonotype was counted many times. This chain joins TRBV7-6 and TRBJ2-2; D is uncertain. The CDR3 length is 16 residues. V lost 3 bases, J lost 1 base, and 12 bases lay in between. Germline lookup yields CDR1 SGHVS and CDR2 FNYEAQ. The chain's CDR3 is CASSFRYRRNTGELFF. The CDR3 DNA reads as TGTGCCAGCAGCTTCAGATACCGGAGGAACACCGGGGAGCTGTTTTTT.

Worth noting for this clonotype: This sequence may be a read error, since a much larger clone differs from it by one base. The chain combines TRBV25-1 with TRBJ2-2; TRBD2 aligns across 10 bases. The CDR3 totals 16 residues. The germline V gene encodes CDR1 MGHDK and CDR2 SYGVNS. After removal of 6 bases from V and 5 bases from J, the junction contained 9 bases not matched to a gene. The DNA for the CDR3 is TGTGCCAGCAGCGGGTGGGCTAGCGGGGGAACCGGGGAGCTGTTTTTT. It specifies CASSGWASGGTGELFF.

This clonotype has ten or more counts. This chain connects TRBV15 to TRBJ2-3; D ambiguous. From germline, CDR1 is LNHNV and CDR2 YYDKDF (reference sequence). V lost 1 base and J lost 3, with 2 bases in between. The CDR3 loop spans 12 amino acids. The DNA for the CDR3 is TGTGCCACCAGCAGAGTTACAGATACGCAGTATTTT. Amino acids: CATSRVTDTQYF.

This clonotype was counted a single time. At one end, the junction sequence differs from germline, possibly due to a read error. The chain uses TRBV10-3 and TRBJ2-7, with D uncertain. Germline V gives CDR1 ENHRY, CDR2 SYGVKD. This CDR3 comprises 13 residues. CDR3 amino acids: CASSYSLLYEQYF. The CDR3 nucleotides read TGTGCCAGCAGTTACTCACTGCTCTACGAGCAGTACTTC.

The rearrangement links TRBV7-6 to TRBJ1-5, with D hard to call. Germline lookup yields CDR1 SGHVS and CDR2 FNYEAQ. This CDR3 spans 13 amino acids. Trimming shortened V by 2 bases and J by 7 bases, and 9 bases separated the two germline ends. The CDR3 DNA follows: TGTGCCAGCAGCTTAAGCGAACGACAGCCCCAGCATTTT. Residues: CASSLSERQPQHF.

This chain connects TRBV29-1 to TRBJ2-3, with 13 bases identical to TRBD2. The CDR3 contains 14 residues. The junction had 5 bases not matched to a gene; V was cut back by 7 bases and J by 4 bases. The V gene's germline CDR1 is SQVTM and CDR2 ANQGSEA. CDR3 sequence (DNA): TGCAGCGAATCGGGACTAGCGGGGTCAGATACGCAGTATTTT. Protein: CSESGLAGSDTQYF.

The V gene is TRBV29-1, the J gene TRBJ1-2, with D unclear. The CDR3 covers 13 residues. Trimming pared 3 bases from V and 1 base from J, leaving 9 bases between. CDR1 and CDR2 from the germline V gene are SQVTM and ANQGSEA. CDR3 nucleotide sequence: TGCAGCGTTGACGCTCCGGGTAACTATGGCTACACCTTC. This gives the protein CSVDAPGNYGYTF.

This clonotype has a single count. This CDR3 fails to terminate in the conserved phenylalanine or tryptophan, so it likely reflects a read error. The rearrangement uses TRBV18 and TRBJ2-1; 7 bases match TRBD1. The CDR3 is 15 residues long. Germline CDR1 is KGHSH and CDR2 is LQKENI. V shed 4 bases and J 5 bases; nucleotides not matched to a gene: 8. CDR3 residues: CASSLDAGGHNEQFL. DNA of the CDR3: TGTGCCAGCTCACTAGACGCAGGGGGTCACAATGAGCAGTTCCTC.

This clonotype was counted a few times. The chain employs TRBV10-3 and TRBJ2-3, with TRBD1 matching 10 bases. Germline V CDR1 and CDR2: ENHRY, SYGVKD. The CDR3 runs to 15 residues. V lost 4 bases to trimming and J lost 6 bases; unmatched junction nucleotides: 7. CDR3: CAISVPDRGFDTQYF. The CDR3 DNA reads TGTGCCATCAGTGTTCCGGACAGGGGGTTTGATACGCAGTATTTT.

The CDR3 region is CATSLQGGETQYF. The CDR3 bases are TGTGCCACCAGCCTCCAGGGAGGAGAGACCCAGTACTTC. The chain recombines TRBV15 with TRBJ2-7, with D possibly being TRBD2 (6 bases). The closer fit of TRBJ2-5 to the DNA end suggests the J call may be wrong. The V gene's germline CDR1 is LNHNV and CDR2 YYDKDF (reference sequence). CDR3 length equals 13 residues.

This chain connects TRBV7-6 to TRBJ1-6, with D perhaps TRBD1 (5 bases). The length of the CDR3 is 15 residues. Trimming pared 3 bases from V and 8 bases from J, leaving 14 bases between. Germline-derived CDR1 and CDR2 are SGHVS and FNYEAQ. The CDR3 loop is CASSFSRGWDSPLHF. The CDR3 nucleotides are TGTGCCAGCAGCTTTTCAAGGGGTTGGGATTCACCCCTCCACTTT.

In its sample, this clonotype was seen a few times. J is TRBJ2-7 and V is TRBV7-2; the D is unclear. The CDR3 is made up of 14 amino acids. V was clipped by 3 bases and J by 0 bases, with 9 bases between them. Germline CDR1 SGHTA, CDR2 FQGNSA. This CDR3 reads CASSFQLISYEQYF. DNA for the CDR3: TGTGCCAGCAGCTTTCAACTTATCTCCTACGAGCAGTACTTC.

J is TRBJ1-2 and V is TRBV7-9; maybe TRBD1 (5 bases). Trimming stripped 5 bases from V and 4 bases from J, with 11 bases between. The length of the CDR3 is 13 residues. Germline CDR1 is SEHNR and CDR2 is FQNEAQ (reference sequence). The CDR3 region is CASSVGTSYGYTF. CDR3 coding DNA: TGTGCCAGCAGCGTAGGGACTAGCTATGGCTACACCTTC.

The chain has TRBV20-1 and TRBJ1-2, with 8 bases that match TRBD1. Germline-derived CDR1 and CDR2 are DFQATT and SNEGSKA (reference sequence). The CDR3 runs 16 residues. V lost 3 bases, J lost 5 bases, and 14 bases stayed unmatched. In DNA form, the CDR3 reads TGCAGTGCTAGGTTATCGTCGCAGGGGGCGAATTATGGCTACACCTTC. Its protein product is CSARLSSQGANYGYTF.